This TCR beta chain was sequenced during a study of cytomegalovirus exposure and HLA in healthy donors. General study results and limits: Cytomegalovirus status was reportedly diagnosed by the classifier with high specificity and sensitivity. Researchers catalogued approximately 170 TCR beta chains as cytomegalovirus-associated.

The protocol was immunoSEQ multiplex PCR, while the TCRdb copy is restricted to in-frame clones and leaves out a portion. Of fewer than 200,000 clones in the sample, around 85% were seen once. A word on this clone: Its antigen remains unidentified.

The CDR3 sequence is 14 residues long. Germline V gene sequence: CDR1 MDHEN, CDR2 SYDVKM. The V end was cut by 6 bases, the J end by 4 bases, with 15 bases between. V gene TRBV28 combines with J gene TRBJ1-2; D might be TRBD1 (6 bases). The specimen was PBMCs. This TCR was sampled from a man between 18 and 35 years old in good health and CMV-seropositive. CDR3 nucleotide sequence: TGTGCCAGCAGCCGCACAGGGAATCTCTATGGCTACACCTTC. Translation gives CASSRTGNLYGYTF.